This T cell receptor beta chain is from a study of monozygotic twins with inflammatory bowel disease. Study-level results: By inverse Simpson index, TCRbeta diversity was lower in IBD patients than in healthy co-twins. Healthy twins shared more clonotypes with others than IBD patients, most markedly active ones.

The CDR3 totals 13 residues. For this clonotype: Antigen specificity is unknown.

TCRdb re-called the 5' RACE reads and shows each CDR3 protein once, DNA omitted. The repertoire table contains about 380,000 distinct CDR3 sequences. Unsorted whole blood yielded the total RNA, with T cells left unselected. This TCR was sampled from a human donor with ulcerative colitis or Crohn's disease, or a healthy co-twin of an affected twin (not recorded which). The V call is TRBV12-3 or TRBV12-4, the J call TRBJ2-7; TCRdb outputs TRBD1, but without DNA this stays unchecked. The sample consisted of blood. CDR3 amino acids: CASSSTGTGRQYF.